These 30 T cell receptor beta chains came from one sample sequenced in a study of neurological immune-mediated disorders. One entry per CDR3 protein results from TCRdb running MiXCR on the 5' RACE reads. This sample has fewer than 40,000 distinct CDR3 sequences, with 4.6% found just once. The specimen was PBMCs. These receptors originate from a man aged 18 to 29 in good health.

This clonotype has a count of ten or more. J is TRBJ1-4 and V is TRBV7-9; weak D call: TRBD1 (6 bases). Germline loops: CDR1 SEHNR, CDR2 FQNEAQ (reference sequence). The ends were cut back, 3 bases at V and 8 bases at J, with 13 bases in the middle. The CDR3 extends over 14 amino acids. The CDR3 is CASSLGAEGEKLFF. In DNA, the CDR3 is TGTGCCAGCAGCTTGGGGGCTGAAGGGGAAAAACTGTTTTTT.

This clonotype was detected only a few times. In DNA form, the CDR3 reads TGTGCCAGCAGCCGAGGAATGAGCGAAAAACTGTTTTTT. This encodes CASSRGMSEKLFF. V usage is TRBV7-9 and J usage is TRBJ1-4, with unresolved D. Germline CDR1 and CDR2: SEHNR and FQNEAQ (reference sequence). The CDR3 is made up of 13 amino acids. Trimming removed 5 bases at V and 8 bases at J, with 12 bases between.

This clonotype was detected many times. The chain couples TRBV11-2 to TRBJ1-6, with 10 bases aligning to TRBD1. The germline V gene has CDR1 SGHAT and CDR2 FQNNGV. The CDR3 extends over 16 amino acids. J was trimmed by 5 bases and V by 1 base; bases with no gene match: 2. The CDR3 sequence: CASSLAGQGNNSPLHF. CDR3 bases: TGTGCCAGCAGCTTAGCGGGACAGGGGAATAATTCACCCCTCCACTTT.

This clonotype has at least ten counts. The V gene is TRBV7-9, the J gene TRBJ1-3; 8 bases match TRBD1. J was trimmed by 8 bases and V by 11 bases; bases with no gene match: 14. Germline lookup yields CDR1 SEHNR and CDR2 FQNEAQ (reference sequence). The CDR3 is 14 amino acids. The CDR3 reads CAPTPRGLSDTIYF. In DNA, the CDR3 is TGTGCCCCCACCCCCAGGGGGCTTTCCGACACCATATATTTT.

In this sample, this clonotype turned up many times. The chain employs TRBV20-1 and TRBJ2-3; 8 bases align to TRBD2. The V and J ends lost 3 bases and 3 bases, in that order; junction bases with no gene match: 5. Germline values: CDR1 DFQATT, CDR2 SNEGSKA (reference sequence). This CDR3 has 14 amino acids. DNA of the CDR3: TGCAGTGCTAGTTTCAGCGGGGGAACAGATACGCAGTATTTT. This translates into CSASFSGGTDTQYF.

The V gene is TRBV6-5, the J gene TRBJ2-1, with TRBD2 identical over 8 bases. V shed 5 bases and J 4 bases; nucleotides not matched to a gene: 1. In germline, CDR1 is MNHEY, CDR2 SVGAGI. This CDR3 comprises 13 residues. In nucleotides, the CDR3 is TGTGCCAGCAGTCGGGGGGGTTACAATGAGCAGTTCTTC. Its translation is CASSRGGYNEQFF.

This clonotype was seen at least ten times. The V and J genes are TRBV5-1 and TRBJ1-2, with TRBD1 as a possible D gene (5 bases). Trimming removed 4 bases at V and 2 bases at J, with 18 bases between. CDR1 and CDR2 from the germline V gene are SGHRS and YFSETQ. This CDR3 contains 16 residues. The CDR3 DNA follows: TGCGCCAGCAGCGCAAGACCGGGACCGGTCAACTATGGCTACACCTTC. Translated: CASSARPGPVNYGYTF.

This clonotype has ten or more counts. V and J are TRBV12-3 or TRBV12-4 and TRBJ1-3; perhaps TRBD1 as D (6 bases). V shed 6 bases and J shed 10 bases, with 13 bases lying between them. This CDR3 contains 12 residues. CDR3: CASRSRGSTIYF. The CDR3 nucleotides are TGTGCCAGCAGATCCAGGGGTTCTACCATATATTTT.

This clonotype was observed at least ten times. This chain links TRBV29-1 with TRBJ1-1, with D maybe TRBD1 (5 bases). The ends were cut back, 1 base at V and 0 bases at J, with 6 bases in the middle. The CDR3 length is 13 residues. Germline V lookup: CDR1 SQVTM, CDR2 ANQGSEA. CDR3 nucleotides: TGCAGCGTTGAAGCGGACATGAACACTGAAGCTTTCTTT. It is translated as CSVEADMNTEAFF.

This clonotype was found many times. The CDR3 region is CSARDRDREYQETQYF. The CDR3 DNA is TGCAGTGCTAGAGATCGGGACCGGGAGTACCAAGAGACCCAGTACTTC. The chain uses TRBV20-1 and TRBJ2-5; D may be TRBD2 (6 bases). Germline lookup yields CDR1 DFQATT and CDR2 SNEGSKA (reference sequence). Trimming stripped 0 bases from V and 0 bases from J, with 14 bases between. The CDR3 has 16 residues.

This clonotype showed up many times. The rearrangement links TRBV12-3 or TRBV12-4 to TRBJ1-3, with 8 bases lining up with TRBD1. The CDR3 spans 16 residues. V gave up 7 bases and J gave up 1 base; unmatched junction bases: 9. CDR3 coding DNA: TGTGCCAGCATCTCACCAGGGGGCGCGTCTGGAAACACCATATATTTT. Encoded protein: CASISPGGASGNTIYF.

This clonotype showed up many times. The chain employs TRBV7-2 and TRBJ2-1, with 8 nucleotides matching TRBD2. Looked up from germline, CDR1 is SGHTA and CDR2 is FQGNSA. The CDR3 extends over 15 amino acids. V lost 3 bases and J lost 7; bases outside the gene matches: 8. CDR3 sequence (DNA): TGTGCCAGCAGCTTCGGGGGGGGTGTATGGAATGAGCAGTTCTTC. Its protein product is CASSFGGGVWNEQFF.

The chain is built from TRBV6-5 and TRBJ1-1; D is possibly TRBD1 (6 bases). Trimming took 0 bases from V and 4 from J, leaving 12 bases between them. CDR3 length: 15 residues. The germline V gene has CDR1 MNHEY and CDR2 SVGAGI. Here the CDR3 reads CASSYSLRGLTEAFF. In nucleotides, the CDR3 is TGTGCCAGCAGTTACTCGCTCAGGGGCCTCACTGAAGCTTTCTTT.

This clonotype showed up many times. The chain is built from TRBV20-1 and TRBJ2-7, with no clear D. Germline V gene sequence: CDR1 DFQATT, CDR2 SNEGSKA (reference sequence). Trimming took off 0 bases at V and 0 bases at J, with 12 bases between the two ends. CDR3 length: 15 residues. CDR3 sequence reads: CSAREAYFSSYEQYF. In DNA form, the CDR3 reads TGCAGTGCTAGAGAGGCCTACTTCAGCTCCTACGAGCAGTACTTC.

This clonotype was detected ten times or more. CDR3 amino acids: CASSSPLRASSEISYEQYF. The CDR3 DNA follows: TGTGCCAGCAGCTCACCACTCCGGGCCTCTAGCGAGATCTCCTACGAGCAGTACTTC. The J gene is TRBJ2-7, the V gene TRBV7-9, with TRBD2 as a possible D gene (6 bases). Germline CDR1 SEHNR, CDR2 FQNEAQ (reference sequence). The V and J ends lost 4 bases and 0 bases respectively, with 25 bases between them. The CDR3 is 19 amino acids. Looking up the rest from reference TRBV7-9 and TRBJ2-7 gives the full variable domain: DTGVSQNPRHKITKRGQNVTFRCDPISEHNRLYWYRQTLGQGPEFLTYFQNEAQLEKSRLLSDRFSAERPKGSFSTLEIQRTEQGDSAMYLCASSSPLRASSEISYEQYFGPGTRLTVT.

This clonotype came up many times. This chain links TRBV4-1 with TRBJ1-4; D gene ambiguous. Trimming shortened V by 4 bases and J by 7 bases, and 25 bases separated the two germline ends. CDR1 and CDR2 (germline): MGHRA, YSYEKL. The CDR3 contains 18 residues. The DNA for the CDR3 is TGCGCCAGCAGCCCCAACTTATTCGGACTTGCTTTAGGTGAAAAACTGTTTTTT. This sequence encodes CASSPNLFGLALGEKLFF.

This clonotype was seen at least ten times. The CDR3: CASSFSKETQYF. As DNA, the CDR3 is TGTGCCAGCAGCTTCTCAAAAGAGACCCAGTACTTC. This chain joins TRBV7-2 and TRBJ2-5; D not resolved. Germline V CDR1 and CDR2: SGHTA, FQGNSA. The CDR3 consists of 12 residues. The germline V and J ends were trimmed by 3 bases and 3 bases, with 5 bases remaining between them.

Ten or more counts support this clonotype. V is TRBV5-1 and J is TRBJ2-5, with TRBD2 identical over 11 bases. There are 15 residues in the CDR3. The junction had 4 bases not matched to a gene; V was cut back by 5 bases and J by 1 base. The V gene's germline CDR1 is SGHRS and CDR2 YFSETQ. CDR3 nucleotides: TGCGCCAGCAGACGACTAGCGGGGCCCCAAGAGACCCAGTACTTC. Translating gives CASRRLAGPQETQYF.

This clonotype was observed many times. CDR3: CASIDPRAGNTEAFF. Here the CDR3 DNA reads TGCGCCAGCATCGATCCTCGGGCCGGTAACACTGAAGCTTTCTTT. The gene calls are TRBV5-1 and TRBJ1-1, with D unclear. CDR3 length: 15 residues. CDR1 and CDR2 (germline): SGHRS, YFSETQ. The V end lost 6 bases, the J end lost 2 bases, and 17 bases lay between the germline ends. The full variable domain, its missing parts supplied by reference TRBV5-1 and TRBJ1-1, is KAGVTQTPRYLIKTRGQQVTLSCSPISGHRSVSWYQQTPGQGLQFLFEYFSETQRNKGNFPGRFSGRQFSNSRSEMNVSTLELGDSALYLCASIDPRAGNTEAFFGQGTRLTVV.

This clonotype was seen repeatedly, ten times or more. This sequence joins TRBV6-5 and TRBJ2-1; unclear D gene. The CDR3 contains 15 residues. Germline V gives CDR1 MNHEY, CDR2 SVGAGI. V was clipped by 6 bases and J by 0 bases, with 12 bases between them. CDR3 region: CASSPVRSSYNEQFF. CDR3 DNA sequence: TGTGCCAGCAGCCCCGTCCGTAGCTCCTACAATGAGCAGTTCTTC.

This clonotype was recorded many times. This sequence joins TRBV5-1 and TRBJ2-2; D possibly corresponds to TRBD1 (6 bases). Per the germline V gene, CDR1 is SGHRS and CDR2 is YFSETQ. The V end was cut by 2 bases, the J end by 2 bases, with 10 bases between. This CDR3 spans 15 amino acids. CDR3 in DNA: TGCGCCAGCAGCTTAAACAGGGTAAACACCGGGGAGCTGTTTTTT. This sequence encodes CASSLNRVNTGELFF.

This clonotype was observed many times. The rearrangement links TRBV20-1 to TRBJ2-1; no reliable D call. The CDR3 sequence is 15 residues long. In germline, CDR1 is DFQATT, CDR2 SNEGSKA (reference sequence). Trimming shortened V by 3 bases and J by 0 bases, and 12 bases separated the two germline ends. CDR3 region: CSARPLRSSYNEQFF. The DNA for the CDR3 is TGCAGTGCTAGGCCCCTGAGGAGCTCCTACAATGAGCAGTTCTTC.

The chain is built from TRBV30 and TRBJ2-3; unclear D gene. Trimming shortened V by 5 bases and J by 5 bases, and 8 bases separated the two germline ends. Looked up from germline, CDR1 is GTSNPN and CDR2 is SVGIG (reference sequence). The CDR3 totals 11 residues. CDR3 region: CAWSVGDTQYF. DNA for the CDR3: TGTGCCTGGTCGGTCGGAGATACGCAGTATTTT.

This clonotype was detected many times. The chain couples TRBV29-1 to TRBJ1-1, with no clear D. Trimming left V 0 bases short and J 7 bases short, with 12 bases between. Germline CDR1 reads SQVTM; CDR2 reads ANQGSEA. The CDR3 is 13 residues long. The DNA for the CDR3 is TGCAGCGTTGAAGATCTGAAGAGTTTTGAAGCTTTCTTT. Translation: CSVEDLKSFEAFF.

This clonotype was counted at least ten times. The chain employs TRBV5-1 and TRBJ2-5; TRBD2 is a possible D gene (6 bases). V dropped 0 bases and J dropped 3 bases, with 12 bases sitting between them. The CDR3 length is 15 residues. The germline gives CDR1 SGHRS, CDR2 YFSETQ. CDR3 coding DNA: TGCGCCAGCAGCTTGGCTCTAGCGATGGAAGAGACCCAGTACTTC. Its protein product is CASSLALAMEETQYF.

This clonotype was found many times. The chain recombines TRBV20-1 with TRBJ2-7; 9 bases map to TRBD1. CDR3 length: 16 amino acids. Germline V gene sequence: CDR1 DFQATT, CDR2 SNEGSKA (reference sequence). V dropped 3 bases and J dropped 5; count of bases not matched to a gene: 14. In DNA, the CDR3 is TGCAGTGCTAGCCTAACCATGGGACAGGGAAGTGACGAGCAGTACTTC. This translates into CSASLTMGQGSDEQYF.

This clonotype was observed many times. The rearrangement links TRBV12-3 or TRBV12-4 to TRBJ2-5; 8 positions match TRBD1. The V gene end was trimmed by 5 bases and the J gene end by 8 bases; junction bases not matched to a gene: 7. This CDR3 is built from 13 residues. CDR3 sequence (DNA): TGTGCCAGCAGTCGTGGACAGGGTTTAACCCAGTACTTC. Its translation: CASSRGQGLTQYF.

This clonotype was seen repeatedly, ten times or more. The gene calls are TRBV29-1 and TRBJ1-2, with D unresolved. Germline CDR1 reads SQVTM; CDR2 reads ANQGSEA. There are 14 residues in the CDR3. Trimming took 7 bases from V and 6 from J, leaving 21 bases between them. As DNA, the CDR3 is TGCAGCGCCATCCTCGAAGGCAGTCCCCATGGCTACACCTTC. Its protein is CSAILEGSPHGYTF.

This clonotype was seen ten or more times. The chain links TRBV29-1 to TRBJ2-7; 11 bases line up with TRBD2. The CDR3 consists of 13 residues. Germline V CDR1 and CDR2: SQVTM, ANQGSEA. V dropped 4 bases and J dropped 7; count of bases not matched to a gene: 6. Here the CDR3 DNA reads TGCAGCGTTGTTGTACTAGCGGGGGATGAGCAGTACTTC. It codes for CSVVVLAGDEQYF.

The sample holds many counts of this clonotype. V and J are TRBV6-5 and TRBJ1-5, with 7 bases identical to TRBD1. Trimming removed 6 bases from V and 11 bases from J; junction bases left unmatched: 10. CDR3 length: 13 residues. Germline CDR1 reads MNHEY; CDR2 reads SVGAGI. The CDR3 sequence is CASSRQGSTAQHF. In DNA form, the CDR3 reads TGTGCCAGCAGCCGACAGGGATCTACGGCCCAGCATTTT.